This T cell receptor (beta chain) was observed in a study of cytomegalovirus exposure and HLA in healthy donors. A multiplex PCR was run with 60 Vbeta primers and 13 Jbeta primers. Only in-frame clones appear in the TCRdb table, and some are missing; sequencing was by immunoSEQ multiplex PCR. The sample has roughly 110,000 clones, less than 80% seen once. J lost 3 bases, V lost 1 base, and 7 bases had no gene match. CDR1 is SGHNT and CDR2 is YYREEE in the germline V gene (reference sequence). CDR3 size: 15 residues. The chain combines TRBV5-4 with TRBJ2-7; TRBD1 agrees at 7 bases. The TCR was taken from a woman aged 30 to 39 in good health and CMV-seronegative. The sample taken for sequencing was PBMCs. The CDR3 spells CASSLPGTDGYEQYF. Here the CDR3 DNA reads TGTGCCAGCAGCTTGCCCGGGACAGACGGCTACGAGCAGTACTTC.